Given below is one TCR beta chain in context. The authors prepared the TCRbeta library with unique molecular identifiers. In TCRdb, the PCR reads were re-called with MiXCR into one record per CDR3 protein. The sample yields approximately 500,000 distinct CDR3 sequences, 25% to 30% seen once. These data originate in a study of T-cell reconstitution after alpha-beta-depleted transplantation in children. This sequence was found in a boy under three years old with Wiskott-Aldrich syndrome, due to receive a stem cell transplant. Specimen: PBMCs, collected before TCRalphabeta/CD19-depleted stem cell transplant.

This chain's CDR3 is CASSQLRGRVSYEQYF. DNA of the CDR3: TGTGCCAGCAGCCAATTACGAGGGAGGGTCTCCTACGAGCAGTACTTC. The chain has TRBV4-2 and TRBJ2-7, with TRBD2 identical over 7 bases. CDR3 length equals 16 residues. The J segment lost 0 bases and the V segment lost 2 bases, leaving 7 bases of the junction unmatched. Germline assignment: CDR1 LGHNA and CDR2 YNFKEQ.